This T cell receptor (beta chain) was retrieved from a study of OX40 agonist ivuxolimab in advanced cancers. As for the study more broadly: Ivuxolimab was a fully human IgG2 agonistic monoclonal antibody targeting the costimulatory receptor OX40 (CD134). Intravenous ivuxolimab was administered to patients every 2 weeks at six dose levels: 0.01, 0.1, 0.3, 1.5, 3 and 10 mg/kg. Of the 50 to 55 patients in dose escalation, about 20 had hepatocellular carcinoma, some 15 had melanoma, 9 had renal cell carcinoma and 9 had head and neck cancer. A male proportion of roughly 80% and a mean age of approximately 60 years, ranging from roughly 23 to 79, were recorded for the dose-escalation cohort. Prior anti-PD-1, anti-PD-L1 or anti-CTLA-4 therapy was permitted, and checkpoint inhibitors had been received by about 44% of dose-escalation patients. Partial responses occurred in three dose-escalation patients: two with cutaneous melanoma and one with hepatocellular carcinoma. The point of sequencing TCRbeta in the periphery was to test whether ivuxolimab changed TCR sequence diversity and drove clonal T-cell expansion. The paper covers the monotherapy dose-escalation part of the phase I ivuxolimab trial, which included N of about 50 patients. Study-wide findings and limitations: Low levels of normalized T-cell clonal expansion were also shown by some nonresponding patients. The antigen specificity of the peripheral T cells that underwent clonal expansion was not determined. After ivuxolimab, more expanded clones were found on average in CD8+ T cells than in CD4+ T cells. In partial responders in the 0.1-3.0 mg/kg groups, normalized peripheral clonal expansion was found to be among the lowest, especially among CD8+ T cells. At doses of 0.1 to 3.0 mg/kg, clonal expansion of both CD4+ and CD8+ T cells in blood was seen between baseline and week 6.

Patients with autoimmune disease history or receiving systemic immunosuppression were excluded from the trial. In every dose cohort, peripheral blood was drawn for TCR sequencing at baseline, cycle 4 day 1, and cycle 7 day 1. The samples were taken from a phase I, first-in-human, multicenter, open-label dose-escalation trial of ivuxolimab. Adults with locally advanced or metastatic melanoma, renal cell, hepatocellular, or head and neck squamous cell carcinoma were enrolled in the trial. Before TCR sequencing, CD4+ T cells and CD8+ T cells were sorted from peripheral blood as separate populations. For sequencing of the TCRbeta CDR3 region, genomic DNA was extracted from the sorted cells. The immunoSEQ Assay was used to sequence the TCRbeta CDR3 regions. This is the immuneACCESS table as TCRdb keeps it, with only in-frame sequences that have V and J called. A part of the clones is gone; compared with another copy, unresolved V genes explain less than half, and the rest is unexplained. The sample data list around 53,000 clones, and around four fifths of these were observed just once. Clones ranked in the top ten supply 2.8% of the sample.

Concerning this clone: What this receptor recognizes is not known. No clone much larger than this one lies a single base away; base qualities are absent.

CDR1 and CDR2, per the germline V gene (reference sequence), are PRHDT and FYEKMQ. Its CDR3 holds 16 amino acids, cysteine through phenylalanine. Left in the record is the CDR3 DNA by itself, 48 bases read in frame from the first base. A distance of 17 bases separates the germline ends of V and J, which lose 5 bases and 3 bases respectively. The sequence joins TRBV13 to TRBJ2-1; the D segment might be TRBD1 or TRBD2, since each matches 6 bases. The sequence derives from an adult with an advanced solid tumor such as melanoma, head and neck, liver or kidney cancer. This specimen consisted of CD4+ or CD8+ T cells sorted from blood, obtained in a trial of the OX40 agonist ivuxolimab. The CDR3 region has the sequence CASSPGGPSDYNEQFF. In nucleotides, the sequence is TGTGCCAGCAGCCCTGGGGGGCCTAGCGACTACAATGAGCAGTTCTTC.